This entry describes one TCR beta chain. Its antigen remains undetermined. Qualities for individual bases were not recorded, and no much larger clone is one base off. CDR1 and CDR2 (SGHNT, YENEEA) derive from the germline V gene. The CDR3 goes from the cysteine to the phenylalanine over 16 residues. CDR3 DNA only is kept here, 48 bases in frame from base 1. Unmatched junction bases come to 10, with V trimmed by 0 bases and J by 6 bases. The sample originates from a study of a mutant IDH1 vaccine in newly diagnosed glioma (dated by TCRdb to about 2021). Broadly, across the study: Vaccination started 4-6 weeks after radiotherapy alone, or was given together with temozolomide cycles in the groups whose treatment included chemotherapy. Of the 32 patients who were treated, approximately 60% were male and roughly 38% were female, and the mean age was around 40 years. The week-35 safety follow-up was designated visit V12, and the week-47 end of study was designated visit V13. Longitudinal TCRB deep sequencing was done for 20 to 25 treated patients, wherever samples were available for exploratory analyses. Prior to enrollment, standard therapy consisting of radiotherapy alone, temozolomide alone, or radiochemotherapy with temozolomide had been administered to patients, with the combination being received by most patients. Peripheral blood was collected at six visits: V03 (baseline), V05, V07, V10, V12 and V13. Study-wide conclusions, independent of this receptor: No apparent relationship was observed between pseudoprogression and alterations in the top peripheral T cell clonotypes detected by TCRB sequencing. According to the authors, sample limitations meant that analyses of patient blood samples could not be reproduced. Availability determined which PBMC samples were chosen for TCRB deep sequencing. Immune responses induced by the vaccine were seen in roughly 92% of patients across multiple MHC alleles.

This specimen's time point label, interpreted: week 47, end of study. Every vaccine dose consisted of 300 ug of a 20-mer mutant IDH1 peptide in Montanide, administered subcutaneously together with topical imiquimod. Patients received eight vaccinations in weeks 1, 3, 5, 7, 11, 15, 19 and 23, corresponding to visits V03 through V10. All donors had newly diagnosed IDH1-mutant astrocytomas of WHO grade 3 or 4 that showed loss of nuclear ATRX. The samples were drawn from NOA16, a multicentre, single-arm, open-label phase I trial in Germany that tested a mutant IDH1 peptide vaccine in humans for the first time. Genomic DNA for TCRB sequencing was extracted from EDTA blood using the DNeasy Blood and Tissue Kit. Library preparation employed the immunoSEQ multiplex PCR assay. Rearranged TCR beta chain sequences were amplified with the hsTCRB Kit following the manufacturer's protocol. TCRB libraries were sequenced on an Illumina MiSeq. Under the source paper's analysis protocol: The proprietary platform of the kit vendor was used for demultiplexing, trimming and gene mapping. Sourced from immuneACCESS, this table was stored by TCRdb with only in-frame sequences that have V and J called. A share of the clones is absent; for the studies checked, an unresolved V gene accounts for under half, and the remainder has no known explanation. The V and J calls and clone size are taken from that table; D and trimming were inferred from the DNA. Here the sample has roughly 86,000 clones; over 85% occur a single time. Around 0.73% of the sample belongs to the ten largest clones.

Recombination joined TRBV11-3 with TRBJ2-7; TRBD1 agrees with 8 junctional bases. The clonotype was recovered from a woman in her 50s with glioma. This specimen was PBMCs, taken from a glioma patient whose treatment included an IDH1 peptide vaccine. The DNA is TGTGCCAGCAGCTTAGATCAGGGGGTGGACAGGGTCGAGCAGTACTTC. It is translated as CASSLDQGVDRVEQYF. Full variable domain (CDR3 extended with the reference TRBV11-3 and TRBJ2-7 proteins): EAGVVQSPRYKIIEKKQPVAFWCNPISGHNTLYWYLQNLGQGPELLIRYENEEAVDDSQLPKDRFSAERLKGVDSTLKIQPAELGDSAVYLCASSLDQGVDRVEQYFGPGTRLTVT.